This T cell receptor (beta chain) was sequenced in a study of OX40 agonist ivuxolimab in advanced cancers. Study-wide background: The patients received agonistic anti-OX40 (CD134) antibody ivuxolimab. Study results and caveats: CD8+ T cells (on average) carried more expanded clones than CD4+ T cells. Within 6 weeks, CD4+ and CD8+ blood T cells expanded clonally at 0.1 to 3.0 mg/kg.

Sequencing was performed with immunoSEQ multiplex PCR; in TCRdb, only in-frame clones are kept and a portion is missing. The sample contains 15,000 to 20,000 clones, almost 95% of which appear only once. Points on this clone: Its antigen is undetermined.

CDR1 is SGHTA and CDR2 is FQGTGA in the germline V gene. The trim removed 3 bases at V and 7 bases at J, leaving 4 bases unmatched. The CDR3 is made up of 15 amino acids. The chain links TRBV7-3 to TRBJ2-1; 12 bases are shared with TRBD2. The clonotype comes from an adult with an advanced solid tumor such as melanoma, head and neck, liver or kidney cancer. This specimen was CD4+ or CD8+ T cells sorted from blood, taken in a trial of the OX40 agonist ivuxolimab. CDR3 residues: CASSLLAGGTNEQFF. CDR3 DNA: TGTGCCAGCAGCTTGCTAGCGGGGGGGACTAATGAGCAGTTCTTC.